Below are 12 T cell receptor beta chains sequenced from a single sample in a study of identical twins. A single record per CDR3 protein comes from TCRdb applying MiXCR to the 5' RACE reads. Of some 1,700,000 distinct CDR3 sequences in the sample, under 35% were seen once. Sequenced: cord blood. The receptors come from a newborn girl in good health.

This clonotype was counted between two and nine times. V is TRBV2 and J is TRBJ1-5; possible D gene TRBD1, 5 bases. Germline V gene sequence: CDR1 SNHLY, CDR2 FYNNEI. The V gene lost 7 bases and the J gene lost 6 bases, with 10 bases spanning the gap. This CDR3 is built from 12 residues. CDR3 bases: TGTGCCAGCAAAGGGGATACTCAGCCCCAGCATTTT. Protein sequence: CASKGDTQPQHF.

This clonotype was observed many times. The rearrangement links TRBV28 to TRBJ1-6, with no clear D. This CDR3 is 12 amino acids long. Looked up from germline, CDR1 is MDHEN and CDR2 is SYDVKM. V was clipped by 3 bases and J by 8 bases, with 5 bases between them. The CDR3 DNA sequence: TGTGCCAGCAGTTTCACAGATTCACCCCTCCACTTT. This translates into CASSFTDSPLHF.

This chain links TRBV28 with TRBJ1-6, with D perhaps matching TRBD1 (5 bases). The CDR3 spans 21 residues. Germline V gene lookup returns CDR1 MDHEN and CDR2 SYDVKM. The V end was cut by 5 bases, the J end by 1 base, with 27 bases between. CDR3 amino acids: CASSHESPREGKRSYNSPLHF. The CDR3 DNA reads TGTGCCAGCAGTCATGAGAGCCCCCGGGAGGGGAAAAGGTCCTATAATTCACCCCTCCACTTT.

This clonotype was detected only a few times. The chain recombines TRBV20-1 with TRBJ2-7; TRBD2 matches at 10 bases. CDR1 is DFQATT, CDR2 SNEGSKA, per germline (reference sequence). The CDR3 has 15 residues. V dropped 2 bases and J dropped 6; count of bases not matched to a gene: 10. The CDR3 nucleotides read TGCAGTGCTAGAATACCTAGCGGGAGTTTAGGCGAGCAGTACTTC. Translation: CSARIPSGSLGEQYF.

The rearrangement joins TRBV27 to TRBJ1-6, with 7 positions matching TRBD1. CDR3 length equals 16 residues. V shed 4 bases, J shed 8 bases, and the junction held 11 bases outside the gene matches. Germline V gives CDR1 MNHEY, CDR2 SMNVEV (reference sequence). CDR3 DNA: TGTGCCAGCAGTTCCCTCCTCCGGGACAGCTATTCACCCCTCCACTTT. This encodes CASSSLLRDSYSPLHF.

This clonotype was recorded many times. The rearrangement joins TRBV15 to TRBJ1-2; D unresolved. Trimming pared 1 base from V and 8 bases from J, leaving 14 bases between. This CDR3 has 14 residues. From germline, CDR1 is LNHNV and CDR2 YYDKDF (reference sequence). The CDR3 here is CATSRAGIGDGYTF. CDR3 bases: TGTGCCACCAGCAGAGCAGGTATAGGTGACGGCTACACCTTC. The entire variable domain, with the rest obtained from reference TRBV15 and TRBJ1-2, is as follows: DAMVIQNPRYQVTQFGKPVTLSCSQTLNHNVMYWYQQKSSQAPKLLFHYYDKDFNNEADTPDNFQSRRPNTSFCFLDIRSPGLGDTAMYLCATSRAGIGDGYTFGSGTRLTVV.

This clonotype was detected only a few times. This chain uses TRBV10-1 with TRBJ2-3; no definite D call. Germline V CDR1 and CDR2: WNHNN, SYGVQD (reference sequence). Trimming left V 3 bases short and J 6 bases short, with 19 bases between. CDR3 length equals 16 residues. In DNA form, the CDR3 reads TGCGCCAGCAGTGATGGTTTAGCTATGGTGTCGGATACGCAGTATTTT. Encoded protein: CASSDGLAMVSDTQYF.

This clonotype was observed a handful of times. This sequence joins TRBV7-9 and TRBJ2-3, with D unclear. The CDR3 length is 17 residues. The ends were cut back, 2 bases at V and 0 bases at J, with 15 bases in the middle. CDR1 and CDR2 from the germline V gene are SEHNR and FQNEAQ (reference sequence). The CDR3 nucleotides read TGTGCCAGCAGCTTAAGGCCCCAGAGTTCAAGCACAGATACGCAGTATTTT. Its protein is CASSLRPQSSSTDTQYF.

This sequence joins TRBV27 and TRBJ2-1; TRBD2 aligns across 8 bases. This CDR3 has 14 residues. V lost 3 bases and J lost 9; bases outside the gene matches: 7. Germline V lookup: CDR1 MNHEY, CDR2 SMNVEV (reference sequence). The CDR3 is CASSFGRAVFEQFF. The CDR3 DNA is TGTGCCAGCAGTTTCGGGAGGGCCGTGTTTGAGCAGTTCTTC.

This clonotype has a handful of counts. The chain carries TRBV27 and TRBJ2-5, with D perhaps given as TRBD1 or TRBD2 (5 bases each). The V end lost 6 bases, the J end lost 4 bases, and 21 bases lay between the germline ends. CDR1 MNHEY and CDR2 SMNVEV come from the germline V gene (reference sequence). This CDR3 spans 16 amino acids. CDR3 protein: CASSPLYRTRGETQYF. The CDR3 nucleotides are TGTGCCAGCAGCCCCCTTTACAGGACCCGGGGAGAGACCCAGTACTTC.

In regard to this clonotype: The junction does not match germline at one end; this may be a read error. The chain joins TRBV4-1 to TRBJ2-4; the match to TRBD2 covers 8 bases. Near its end, the DNA agrees better with TRBJ2-7, so the J call may be wrong. The length of the CDR3 is 17 residues. Germline-derived CDR1 and CDR2 are MGHRA and YSYEKL. The CDR3 coding sequence is TGCGCCGGCAGCCAAGATCTGGCTAGCGGGTTAACCTACGAGCAGTACTTC. Amino acid sequence: CAGSQDLASGLTYEQYF.

This clonotype was counted between two and nine times. This chain links TRBV29-1 with TRBJ2-3; the D gene is possibly TRBD2 (5 bases). V lost 0 bases to trimming and J lost 0 bases, with 7 bases between them. In germline, CDR1 is SQVTM, CDR2 ANQGSEA. CDR3 length equals 14 residues. The DNA for the CDR3 is TGCAGCGTTGAAGACGGCGGGAGCACAGATACGCAGTATTTT. Encoded protein: CSVEDGGSTDTQYF.